The present T cell receptor (beta chain) was sequenced within a study of T-cell reconstitution after alpha-beta-depleted transplantation in children (dated by TCRdb to the mid-2010s). As for the study more broadly: Using TCR repertoire profiling, the study quantitatively followed how T-cell immune reconstitution unfolded in children after TCRalphabeta/CD19-depleted allogeneic hematopoietic cell transplantation. What the work shows at the level of the full study, not this receptor alone: In some patients, the high TCRbeta diversity seen at day 60 was put down to recipient T cells and intrathymic progenitors that had survived conditioning. Over subsequent months, a decline in hyperexpanded clone frequencies was noted, and after one year, T-cell counts and TCRbeta diversity were mostly ascribed to newly produced T cells. The apparently early recovery of alphabetaT-cell counts about two months after transplant reportedly depended on only several hundred rapidly expanded clones that came from non-depleted graft cells.

The germline V gene (reference sequence) sets CDR1 to DFQATT and CDR2 to SNEGSKA. V is pruned by 6 bases and J by 2 bases, leaving 12 bases of the junction without a gene match. The CDR3 has 15 amino acids, counting the end cysteine and phenylalanine. Only the CDR3 DNA is retained, 45 bases long and in frame from the first base. What the treatment or condition label conveys for this sample: allogeneic hematopoietic cell transplantation with graft depleted of TCRalphabeta T cells and CD19 B cells. TCRalphabeta/CD19-depleted allogeneic hematopoietic cell grafts were given to the transplant recipients, all of whom were children. In the case of this clonotype: The antigen this receptor binds is unknown. No much larger clone exists at a distance of one base, and base qualities are not known.

Library preparation employed PCR. The reads were generated on an Illumina HiSeq 2500. TCR library preparation used molecular barcoding, with unique molecular identifiers applied to normalize quantification of the TCRbeta repertoire. TCRdb's own reprocessing of the public reads used fastp at Q25 and MiXCR and kept productive beta chains. A single entry per CDR3 protein holds the most common genes and DNA from its merged rows. The sample contains around 960,000 distinct CDR3 sequences, 25% to 30% of them found a single time. Together, the top ten hold around 30% of the sample. The sequence derives from a boy under three years old who had a stem cell transplant for SCID, so the T cells may come from the graft donor. The specimen comprised PBMCs, mostly from graft donor cells, sampled 360 days after TCRalphabeta/CD19-depleted stem cell transplant. The V and J segments used are TRBV20-1 and TRBJ2-5, and 7 junction bases match TRBD1. The CDR3 in this case is CSARDGDRGQETQYF. The DNA is TGCAGTGCCAGGGACGGGGACAGAGGACAAGAGACCCAGTACTTC.